The entry below gives a single T cell receptor (beta chain) sequence along with its context. The target antigen is unknown. This record belongs to a study of cytomegalovirus exposure and HLA in healthy donors. Overall study results and limits: It was reported in a later analysis that an Asian-associated ancestry cluster showed fewer N-insertions than the 666-donor mean. Cytomegalovirus status was reportedly diagnosed by the classifier with high sensitivity and specificity. In vitro experiments confirmed that three CMV-associated chains were specific for CMV antigens.

The CDR3 contains 15 residues. Per germline, CDR1 MNHNY and CDR2 SVGAGI (reference sequence). With 5 bases clipped from V and 2 bases from J, the junction kept 8 bases outside the gene matches. Despite likely unrecorded immune exposures, the donors were nominally healthy at the time of sampling. In the PCR, 60 Vbeta and 13 Jbeta primers were used. Assay: immunoSEQ multiplex PCR; the TCRdb copy retains only in-frame clones and omits some. The table lists some 200,000 clones, around 75% of them singletons, with around 1.9% in the top ten. The clonotype originates from a woman aged 25 to 45 in good health and CMV-seronegative. The chain is built from TRBV6-6 and TRBJ2-5, with 7 bases identical to TRBD1. The specimen was PBMCs. The CDR3 protein is CASSPPGQPQETQYF. In DNA form, the CDR3 reads TGTGCCAGCAGTCCTCCGGGACAGCCTCAAGAGACCCAGTACTTC.